This is a list of T cell receptor beta chains from one sample in a study of lymphopenia after photon versus proton radiotherapy. Clones were sequenced by immunoSEQ multiplex PCR, and TCRdb holds only the in-frame ones, with some missing. The table shows around 18,000 clones, with around 83% occurring only once. Sequencing used peripheral blood, obtained from a patient treated with proton-based radiotherapy. The receptors here all came from an older man with pancreatic cancer. CDR3s include the opening cysteine and the closing phenylalanine or tryptophan. D genes are given only for firm matches. Clone size appears in some rows only: once, few, many, or a class for an expanded clone.

j_call: TRBJ2-7
d_call: TRBD1
clone_size: -
v_call: TRBV5-1
cdr3_aa: CASSGNTGGEQYF
cdr3_nt: TGCGCCAGCAGCGGAAACACAGGGGGCGAGCAGTACTTC

j_call: TRBJ1-2
d_call: -
clone_size: -
v_call: TRBV7-9
cdr3_aa: CASVPGRDTYGYTF
cdr3_nt: TGTGCCAGCGTCCCCGGCCGGGACACCTATGGCTACACCTTC

j_call: TRBJ2-3
d_call: -
clone_size: once
v_call: TRBV13
cdr3_aa: CASSLGPYLDTQYF
cdr3_nt: TGTGCCAGCAGCTTAGGACCCTATTTGGATACGCAGTATTTT

j_call: TRBJ2-4
d_call: -
clone_size: -
v_call: TRBV7-3
cdr3_aa: CASSLDPTGGNIQYF
cdr3_nt: TGTGCCAGCAGCTTAGATCCCACAGGTGGAAACATTCAGTACTTC

j_call: TRBJ1-5
d_call: TRBD1
clone_size: -
v_call: TRBV27
cdr3_aa: CASSLPRQGAGWPQHF
cdr3_nt: TGTGCCAGCAGTTTACCCCGACAGGGGGCGGGGTGGCCCCAGCATTTT

j_call: TRBJ1-1
d_call: TRBD1
clone_size: -
v_call: TRBV6-1
cdr3_aa: CASSELRGGDNLNTEAFF
cdr3_nt: TGTGCCAGCAGTGAATTACGAGGGGGCGATAATCTGAACACTGAAGCTTTCTTT

j_call: TRBJ1-3
d_call: -
clone_size: -
v_call: TRBV19
cdr3_aa: CASSQTEAGNTIYF
cdr3_nt: TGTGCCAGTAGTCAGACGGAGGCTGGAAACACCATATATTTT

j_call: TRBJ2-7
d_call: -
clone_size: -
v_call: TRBV11-2
cdr3_aa: CASSSVPSEQYF
cdr3_nt: TGTGCCAGCAGCTCGGTCCCATCCGAGCAGTACTTC

j_call: TRBJ2-3
d_call: TRBD2
clone_size: -
v_call: TRBV5-1
cdr3_aa: CASSLGTSGARDTQYF
cdr3_nt: TGCGCCAGCAGCTTGGGAACTAGCGGGGCTCGAGATACGCAGTATTTT

j_call: TRBJ1-1
d_call: -
clone_size: medium-sized
v_call: TRBV2
cdr3_aa: CASSVTGNAFF
cdr3_nt: TGTGCCAGCAGTGTTACAGGGAACGCTTTCTTT

j_call: TRBJ2-1
d_call: TRBD2
clone_size: -
v_call: TRBV2
cdr3_aa: CASSRTSGSRDEQFF
cdr3_nt: TGTGCCAGCAGTAGGACTAGCGGGAGTCGCGATGAGCAGTTCTTC

j_call: TRBJ1-2
d_call: -
clone_size: -
v_call: TRBV19
cdr3_aa: CASSIEAVPYGYTF
cdr3_nt: TGTGCCAGTAGTATTGAGGCAGTTCCCTATGGCTACACCTTC

j_call: TRBJ2-7
d_call: -
clone_size: -
v_call: TRBV5-1
cdr3_aa: CASSLNSGQYEQYF
cdr3_nt: TGCGCCAGCAGCTTAAACTCAGGGCAATACGAGCAGTACTTC

j_call: TRBJ2-5
d_call: TRBD2
clone_size: -
v_call: TRBV10-3
cdr3_aa: CAISAAGGPRGETQYF
cdr3_nt: TGTGCCATCAGTGCGGCGGGGGGGCCGAGGGGAGAGACCCAGTACTTC

j_call: TRBJ1-1
d_call: -
clone_size: -
v_call: TRBV6-5
cdr3_aa: CASSYEGGTEAFF
cdr3_nt: TGTGCCAGCAGTTACGAGGGTGGGACTGAAGCTTTCTTT

j_call: TRBJ2-6
d_call: -
clone_size: -
v_call: TRBV2
cdr3_aa: CASSDRRNSGANVLTF
cdr3_nt: TGTGCCAGCAGTGATCGACGGAACTCTGGGGCCAACGTCCTGACTTTC

j_call: TRBJ1-2
d_call: -
clone_size: once
v_call: TRBV29-1
cdr3_aa: CSAIRTLGDYGYTF
cdr3_nt: TGCAGCGCGATCCGGACCCTTGGGGACTATGGCTACACCTTC

j_call: TRBJ1-2
d_call: TRBD1
clone_size: -
v_call: TRBV6-6
cdr3_aa: CASSSTGGTNYGYTF
cdr3_nt: TGTGCCAGCAGTTCGACAGGGGGCACCAACTATGGCTACACCTTC

j_call: TRBJ1-2
d_call: -
clone_size: -
v_call: TRBV7-8
cdr3_aa: CASNDPGNGYTF
cdr3_nt: TGTGCCAGCAACGACCCGGGGAATGGCTACACCTTC

j_call: TRBJ2-4
d_call: -
clone_size: -
v_call: TRBV10-3
cdr3_aa: CAISESTTGRGNIQYF
cdr3_nt: TGTGCCATCAGTGAGTCGACGACAGGGAGGGGGAACATTCAGTACTTC

j_call: TRBJ1-6
d_call: -
clone_size: -
v_call: TRBV5-4
cdr3_aa: CASSAGQQRSNSPLHF
cdr3_nt: TGTGCCAGCAGTGCCGGACAGCAAAGGTCGAATTCACCCCTCCACTTT

j_call: TRBJ1-3
d_call: -
clone_size: -
v_call: TRBV6-6
cdr3_aa: CASSYPDTGNTIYF
cdr3_nt: TGTGCCAGCAGTTACCCCGACACTGGAAACACCATATATTTT

j_call: TRBJ2-3
d_call: -
clone_size: -
v_call: TRBV5-4
cdr3_aa: CASRNPTSSVDTQYF
cdr3_nt: TGTGCCAGCAGAAATCCTACAAGTTCAGTAGATACGCAGTATTTT

j_call: TRBJ1-2
d_call: -
clone_size: -
v_call: TRBV6-5
cdr3_aa: CASSYEYGANYGYTF
cdr3_nt: TGTGCCAGCAGTTACGAATATGGAGCTAACTATGGCTACACCTTC

j_call: TRBJ2-1
d_call: -
clone_size: -
v_call: TRBV2
cdr3_aa: CASSGTGTYNEQFF
cdr3_nt: TGTGCCAGCAGCGGGACGGGGACCTACAATGAGCAGTTCTTC

j_call: TRBJ1-5
d_call: -
clone_size: -
v_call: TRBV5-5
cdr3_aa: CASSDAPPGQPQHF
cdr3_nt: TGTGCCAGCAGCGACGCTCCGCCGGGCCAGCCCCAGCATTTT

j_call: TRBJ2-7
d_call: -
clone_size: few
v_call: TRBV10-1
cdr3_aa: CASSESMTYEQYF
cdr3_nt: TGCGCCAGCAGTGAGTCGATGACCTACGAGCAGTACTTC

j_call: TRBJ2-4
d_call: TRBD2
clone_size: -
v_call: TRBV5-5
cdr3_aa: CASRTSQAKNIQYF
cdr3_nt: TGTGCCAGCCGGACTAGCCAGGCCAAAAACATTCAGTACTTC

j_call: TRBJ1-5
d_call: TRBD1
clone_size: -
v_call: TRBV18
cdr3_aa: CASSPGQDQPQHF
cdr3_nt: TGTGCCAGCTCCCCGGGACAGGACCAGCCCCAGCATTTT

j_call: TRBJ2-3
d_call: -
clone_size: -
v_call: TRBV29-1
cdr3_aa: CSVGISGGTQYF
cdr3_nt: TGCAGCGTTGGAATTAGCGGCGGTACGCAGTATTTT

j_call: TRBJ1-2
d_call: -
clone_size: -
v_call: TRBV2
cdr3_aa: CASQLGGYTF
cdr3_nt: TGTGCCAGCCAGTTGGGGGGCTACACCTTC

j_call: TRBJ1-5
d_call: -
clone_size: -
v_call: TRBV30
cdr3_aa: CAWRKDRSNQPQHF
cdr3_nt: TGTGCCTGGAGGAAAGACAGGAGCAATCAGCCCCAGCATTTT

j_call: TRBJ1-2
d_call: -
clone_size: -
v_call: TRBV30
cdr3_aa: CAWMYGGNYGYTF
cdr3_nt: TGTGCCTGGATGTACGGGGGAAACTATGGCTACACCTTC

j_call: TRBJ2-2
d_call: -
clone_size: -
v_call: TRBV7-9
cdr3_aa: CASSGWSLGPTPPGELFF
cdr3_nt: TGTGCCAGCAGCGGCTGGTCGCTGGGGCCTACCCCACCGGGGGAGCTGTTTTTT

j_call: TRBJ2-2
d_call: TRBD1
clone_size: once
v_call: TRBV5-4
cdr3_aa: CASSGGTGRSNTGELFF
cdr3_nt: TGTGCCAGCAGTGGGGGGACAGGCCGCTCGAACACCGGGGAGCTGTTTTTT